The 27 T cell receptor beta chains given below trace back to one sample, sequenced in a study of cytomegalovirus exposure and HLA in healthy donors. Primers for the PCR totalled 60 Vbeta and 13 Jbeta. TCRdb's table, derived via immunoSEQ multiplex PCR, lists solely in-frame clones and lacks some. Among approximately 140,000 clones listed, roughly four fifths were seen once. The sequenced sample was PBMCs. Source of these receptors: a woman between 40 and 55 years old in good health and CMV-seropositive.

This clone occurred once. The chain has TRBV7-3 and TRBJ1-1; D not resolved. Germline CDR1 reads SGHTA; CDR2 reads FQGTGA. Trimming cost V 0 bases and J 7 bases, with 6 bases left between them. CDR3 size: 12 residues. In DNA, the CDR3 is TGTGCCAGCAGCTTAACGGCCAGTGAAGCTTTCTTT. Protein sequence: CASSLTASEAFF.

This rearrangement joins TRBV11-2 to TRBJ1-2, with a tentative D call TRBD1 (6 bases). V was cut by 4 bases and J by 4 bases, with 10 bases left in between. This CDR3 comprises 13 residues. Germline V gene data show CDR1 as SGHAT and CDR2 as FQNNGV. The DNA for the CDR3 is TGTGCCAGCAGCTCTCGCAGGGGCTATGGCTACACCTTC. This codes for CASSSRRGYGYTF.

The table lists this clone with a count of one. V is TRBV25-1 and J is TRBJ2-2; 7 nucleotides match TRBD1. The CDR3 runs 14 residues. V lost 3 bases, J lost 5 bases, and 3 bases stayed unmatched. Germline CDR1 MGHDK, CDR2 SYGVNS. The chain's CDR3 is CASSDHRGTGELFF. Here the CDR3 DNA reads TGTGCCAGCAGTGATCACAGGGGAACCGGGGAGCTGTTTTTT.

The genes are TRBV2 and TRBJ2-5, with 8 bases identical to TRBD2. The CDR3 loop spans 14 amino acids. J lost 1 base, V lost 3 bases, and 1 base had no gene match. Germline values: CDR1 SNHLY, CDR2 FYNNEI. The CDR3 is CASSELAGQETQYF. The CDR3 DNA is TGTGCCAGCAGTGAGCTAGCGGGCCAAGAGACCCAGTACTTC.

This chain uses TRBV7-6 with TRBJ1-1; 8 bases align to TRBD1. Germline-derived CDR1 and CDR2 are SGHVS and FNYEAQ. This CDR3 is built from 15 residues. V was clipped by 3 bases and J by 2 bases; unmatched bases: 5. CDR3 DNA: TGTGCCAGCAGCTTCTCTGGACAGGGCAACACTGAAGCTTTCTTT. Residues: CASSFSGQGNTEAFF.

There are a few counts of this clone. The chain is built from TRBV10-3 and TRBJ2-3; 9 bases fit TRBD2. V gave up 4 bases and J gave up 1 base; unmatched junction bases: 3. The CDR3 spans 15 residues. Germline V CDR1 and CDR2: ENHRY, SYGVKD. The CDR3 loop is CAISGREGGTDTQYF. CDR3 sequence (DNA): TGTGCCATCAGTGGGCGGGAGGGGGGCACAGATACGCAGTATTTT.

J is TRBJ1-2 and V is TRBV2; 7 positions agree with TRBD1. Looked up from germline, CDR1 is SNHLY and CDR2 is FYNNEI. This CDR3 has 15 amino acids. V lost 6 bases and J lost 2; bases outside the gene matches: 9. In DNA, the CDR3 is TGTGCCAGCAGGGAACCCAGGGGGATGAACTATGGCTACACCTTC. It translates to CASREPRGMNYGYTF.

The chain links TRBV5-1 to TRBJ2-3; D call uncertain. Trimming stripped 0 bases from V and 1 base from J, with 6 bases between. The CDR3 sequence is 14 residues long. From germline, CDR1 is SGHRS and CDR2 YFSETQ. The CDR3 region is CASSLDTRTDTQYF. CDR3 bases: TGCGCCAGCAGCTTGGACACCCGCACAGATACGCAGTATTTT.

V is TRBV28 and J is TRBJ2-2; D unclear. This CDR3 comprises 14 residues. Germline CDR1 and CDR2: MDHEN and SYDVKM. V lost 6 bases and J 0 bases, leaving 8 bases between the germline ends. CDR3 nucleotides: TGTGCCAGCAGAAGCCCCACGAACACCGGGGAGCTGTTTTTT. It is translated as CASRSPTNTGELFF.

This sequence joins TRBV4-3 and TRBJ2-5, with D perhaps TRBD2 (6 bases). The CDR3 totals 13 residues. The V and J ends lost 4 bases and 3 bases respectively, with 9 bases between them. Per germline, CDR1 LGHNA and CDR2 YSLEER. As DNA, the CDR3 is TGCGCCAGCAGCCGTTCGGGAGAAGAGACCCAGTACTTC. Encoded protein: CASSRSGEETQYF.

V and J are TRBV2 and TRBJ1-5, with 9 bases that match TRBD1. With 4 bases clipped from V and 6 bases from J, the junction kept 7 bases outside the gene matches. This CDR3 is built from 15 residues. Germline V gene sequence: CDR1 SNHLY, CDR2 FYNNEI. The CDR3 sequence is CASSGGGTGIQPQHF. In DNA, the CDR3 is TGTGCCAGCAGTGGAGGTGGGACAGGGATTCAGCCCCAGCATTTT.

V and J are TRBV25-1 and TRBJ1-4; 7 nucleotides align to TRBD1. Germline V CDR1 and CDR2: MGHDK, SYGVNS. The CDR3 length is 17 residues. J was trimmed by 0 bases and V by 0 bases; bases with no gene match: 4. CDR3 bases: TGTGCCAGCAGTGAATATTGGACAGGACCAACTAATGAAAAACTGTTTTTT. Protein product: CASSEYWTGPTNEKLFF.

CDR3 bases: TGTGCCGTTAAGGGACAGGGGGCTGAAGAGCAGTACTTC. Protein product: CAVKGQGAEEQYF. The chain links TRBV9 to TRBJ2-7, with TRBD1 identical over 12 bases. CDR1 is SGDLS, CDR2 YYNGEE, per germline. The CDR3 consists of 13 residues. The V and J ends lost 10 bases and 7 bases, in that order; junction bases with no gene match: 9.

The chain carries TRBV9 and TRBJ2-3, with TRBD2 matching 9 bases. Unmatched junction bases numbered 10, after V lost 2 bases and J lost 6 bases. The CDR3 extends over 16 amino acids. CDR1 is SGDLS and CDR2 is YYNGEE in the germline V gene. CDR3 nucleotides: TGTGCCAGCAGCGTGGCTAGCGGGGTGGACTGGGATACGCAGTATTTT. Translated: CASSVASGVDWDTQYF.

This chain links TRBV5-6 with TRBJ2-7; no firm D call. V lost 0 bases and J 2 bases, leaving 6 bases between the germline ends. Germline CDR1 reads SGHDT; CDR2 reads YYEEEE. This CDR3 contains 13 residues. In DNA, the CDR3 is TGTGCCAGCAGCTTGGACAGAGCCTACGAGCAGTACTTC. It yields the protein CASSLDRAYEQYF.

The chain carries TRBV5-1 and TRBJ2-2, with TRBD1 matching over 9 bases. Germline V gene lookup returns CDR1 SGHRS and CDR2 YFSETQ. The CDR3 spans 16 residues. V trimming: 4 bases; J trimming: 3 bases; junction bases outside the gene matches: 7. The CDR3 nucleotides are TGCGCCAGCAGCCCCGGGACAGGGACGGACACCGGGGAGCTGTTTTTT. This codes for CASSPGTGTDTGELFF.

V usage is TRBV29-1 and J usage is TRBJ1-2; the match to TRBD1 covers 8 bases. The CDR3 runs 16 residues. V shed 6 bases and J 3 bases; nucleotides not matched to a gene: 15. Germline V gene lookup returns CDR1 SQVTM and CDR2 ANQGSEA. The CDR3: CSVDTRQGQGYYGYTF. The CDR3 coding sequence is TGCAGCGTGGATACCCGACAGGGGCAGGGGTACTATGGCTACACCTTC.

This chain's CDR3 is CASSSRALGAYNSPLHF. The CDR3 DNA follows: TGTGCCAGCAGTTCTCGAGCCTTGGGGGCTTATAATTCACCCCTCCACTTT. The rearrangement links TRBV27 to TRBJ1-6, with a tentative D call TRBD1 (6 bases). Germline loops: CDR1 MNHEY, CDR2 SMNVEV (reference sequence). V lost 4 bases and J lost 4, with 17 bases in between. This CDR3 has 17 residues.

The CDR3 DNA sequence: TGCAGCGTTGGAGACAGGGGCGACAATGAGCAGTTCTTC. Protein product: CSVGDRGDNEQFF. This chain joins TRBV29-1 and TRBJ2-1; TRBD1 aligns across 8 bases. The V gene's germline CDR1 is SQVTM and CDR2 ANQGSEA. Trimming took 4 bases from V and 5 from J; bases not matched to a gene: 4. This CDR3 is 13 amino acids long.

This chain connects TRBV5-5 to TRBJ1-2; no clear D gene. The CDR3 runs to 15 residues. V was trimmed by 0 bases and J by 2 bases, leaving 11 bases between them. Germline V gives CDR1 SGHKS, CDR2 YYEKEE (reference sequence). DNA of the CDR3: TGTGCCAGCAGCTTGGCTGCAGACAAAAACTATGGCTACACCTTC. Amino acid sequence: CASSLAADKNYGYTF.

The gene calls are TRBV4-1 and TRBJ1-4; D gene ambiguous. The ends were cut back, 2 bases at V and 8 bases at J, with 12 bases in the middle. The CDR3 is 14 amino acids. Germline loops: CDR1 MGHRA, CDR2 YSYEKL. CDR3 nucleotides: TGCGCCAGCAGCCAATCCCTCCCCGAGGAAAAACTGTTTTTT. It is translated as CASSQSLPEEKLFF.

The V call is TRBV7-9, the J call TRBJ2-5; D remains unclear. Germline V gene sequence: CDR1 SEHNR, CDR2 FQNEAQ (reference sequence). The CDR3 is 15 amino acids. Trimming took off 0 bases at V and 2 bases at J, with 10 bases between the two ends. The CDR3 loop is CASSLAARGQETQYF. In DNA form, the CDR3 reads TGTGCCAGCAGCTTAGCGGCGAGAGGTCAAGAGACCCAGTACTTC.

V gene TRBV28 combines with J gene TRBJ1-2, with D maybe TRBD1 (6 bases). Germline V gene sequence: CDR1 MDHEN, CDR2 SYDVKM. The CDR3 consists of 15 residues. Trimming left V 5 bases short and J 1 base short, with 14 bases between. The CDR3 nucleotides read TGTGCCAGCAGTGGTGAGACAGGACTTAACTATGGCTACACCTTC. Amino acid sequence: CASSGETGLNYGYTF.

The V call is TRBV18, the J call TRBJ1-1; D uncertain. Per the germline V gene, CDR1 is KGHSH and CDR2 is LQKENI. The V gene lost 5 bases and the J gene lost 3 bases, with 13 bases spanning the gap. The CDR3 runs 14 residues. CDR3 protein: CASSIGGLDTEAFF. As DNA, the CDR3 is TGTGCCAGCTCAATCGGTGGGCTGGACACTGAAGCTTTCTTT.

This chain connects TRBV27 to TRBJ1-2, with 8 bases lining up with TRBD1. The ends lost 6 bases at V and 6 bases at J; junction bases unmatched: 6. CDR3 size: 13 residues. CDR1 is MNHEY, CDR2 SMNVEV, per germline (reference sequence). Here the CDR3 reads CASRLDRVHGYTF. In nucleotides, the CDR3 is TGTGCCAGCAGGTTGGACAGGGTACATGGCTACACCTTC.

The chain is built from TRBV2 and TRBJ1-6; tentative D call: TRBD1 (5 bases). CDR3 length: 13 amino acids. CDR1 is SNHLY and CDR2 is FYNNEI in the germline V gene. Trimming cost V 8 bases and J 6 bases, with 11 bases left between them. CDR3 DNA sequence: TGTGCCAGCCGGGACTTGGCTAATTCACCCCTCCACTTT. It codes for CASRDLANSPLHF.

J is TRBJ2-3 and V is TRBV9, with 11 bases lining up with TRBD2. The length of the CDR3 is 15 residues. V gave up 3 bases and J gave up 3 bases; unmatched junction bases: 3. Germline V CDR1 and CDR2: SGDLS, YYNGEE. The CDR3 coding sequence is TGTGCCAGCAGCGCGACTAGCGGGGCGACAGATACGCAGTATTTT. This codes for CASSATSGATDTQYF.